This T cell receptor beta chain was recovered during a study of blood T cell repertoires in COVID-19. V lost 10 bases to trimming and J lost 7 bases, with 14 bases between them. The CDR3 sequence is 12 residues long. Sequencing used immunoSEQ multiplex PCR; TCRdb keeps in-frame clones, though not all of them. The sample lists 200,000 to 250,000 clones, roughly 79% occurring once. The sequence was collected from a middle-aged man who had recovered from COVID-19. The chain recombines TRBV12-3 or TRBV12-4 with TRBJ1-5; no definite D call. Sequencing input: PBMCs or T cells enriched from blood (not recorded which). The CDR3 DNA reads as TGTGCCACCGGGGAGCCCGGGCAGCCCCAGCATTTT. Its translation is CATGEPGQPQHF.